These 18 T cell receptor beta chains were sequenced from one sample in a study of glioma-infiltrating T cells (dated by TCRdb to the mid-2010s). The sequencing machine was an Illumina MiSeq. The iRepertoire nested amplicon-rescue multiplex PCR (arm-PCR) platform was used to amplify TCR alpha and beta CDR3 regions from RNA. TCRdb passed the public sequencing reads through fastp at Q25 and MiXCR, retaining productive beta sequences. Rows with one shared CDR3 protein collapse into an entry with the most common genes and DNA. For this sample the table gives approximately 100,000 distinct CDR3 sequences, of which about 30% were detected only once. About 40% of the sample goes to the ten largest clones. What was sequenced was glioma tissue, nonneoplastic brain tissue, or PBMCs (not recorded which). The receptors derive from a human donor with low-grade glioma or glioblastoma, undergoing nonglioma brain surgery, or in good health (not recorded which).

The DNA for the CDR3 is TGTGCCAGCAGTCCGCGCGTCAAAGCGGGAGAGACCCAGTACTTC. It yields the protein CASSPRVKAGETQYF. The chain combines TRBV12-3 or TRBV12-4 with TRBJ2-5; D may be TRBD2 (6 bases). CDR3 length: 15 amino acids. Trimming pared 5 bases from V and 4 bases from J, leaving 17 bases between.

The chain links TRBV19 to TRBJ1-1; no clear D. The CDR3 length is 13 residues. Germline loops: CDR1 LNHDA, CDR2 SQIVND (reference sequence). V shed 8 bases and J shed 1 base, with 11 bases lying between them. CDR3 amino acids: CASVVGRNTEAFF. The DNA of the CDR3 is TGTGCCAGTGTCGTGGGGAGGAACACTGAAGCTTTCTTT.

This clonotype was observed many times. The genes are TRBV20-1 and TRBJ2-5; D gene uncertain. Germline CDR1 and CDR2: DFQATT and SNEGSKA (reference sequence). This CDR3 comprises 10 residues. V dropped 5 bases and J dropped 3 bases, with 4 bases sitting between them. The CDR3 is CSAVEETQYF. The CDR3 nucleotides are TGCAGTGCTGTCGAAGAGACCCAGTACTTC.

This clonotype was seen many times. The genes are TRBV6-4 and TRBJ2-1, with D possibly matching TRBD2 (6 bases). The CDR3 contains 14 residues. V was clipped by 6 bases and J by 9 bases, with 18 bases between them. The germline CDR1 and CDR2 sequences are MRHNA and SNTAGT. The CDR3 loop reads CASSPNPPGGEQFF. For the CDR3, the DNA is TGTGCCAGCAGCCCAAACCCCCCCGGGGGTGAGCAGTTCTTC.

About this clonotype itself: A clone one base away is much larger, so this may be a read error. The rearrangement links TRBV27 to TRBJ1-4, with D uncertain. CDR1 MNHEY and CDR2 SMNVEV come from the germline V gene (reference sequence). The CDR3 length is 13 residues. Trimming shortened V by 6 bases and J by 3 bases, and 8 bases separated the two germline ends. Here the CDR3 DNA reads TGTGCCAGCAGGCGCGGAGCTAATGAAAAACTGTTTTTT. This gives the protein CASRRGANEKLFF.

As to this clonotype: A read error may account for a junction end that differs from germline. The V call is TRBV4-1, the J call TRBJ1-3; D gene unclear. Germline-derived CDR1 and CDR2 are MGHRA and YSYEKL. The CDR3 has 17 residues. The CDR3 region is CASRQDTGFIGGNTIYF. The CDR3 DNA reads TGCGCCAGCAGGCAAGATACGGGATTTATAGGTGGAAACACCATATATTTT.

As regards this clonotype: One end of the junction does not line up with germline, which may come from a read error. The chain uses TRBV5-1 and TRBJ2-1; 12 nucleotides line up with TRBD2. Germline V gene lookup returns CDR1 SGHRS and CDR2 YFSETQ. The CDR3 is 15 amino acids. The CDR3: CASSFTSGGQDEKFF. CDR3 DNA: TGCGCCAGCAGCTTTACTAGCGGGGGGCAGGATGAGAAGTTCTTC.

The chain recombines TRBV20-1 with TRBJ2-1, with 9 positions matching TRBD2. This CDR3 spans 18 amino acids. Germline values: CDR1 DFQATT, CDR2 SNEGSKA (reference sequence). The ends lost 4 bases at V and 5 bases at J; junction bases unmatched: 18. CDR3 sequence (DNA): TGCAGTGCTACTCCCAAGGATCTAACACTAGCGGGCCACAATGAGCAGTTCTTC. Translating gives CSATPKDLTLAGHNEQFF.

This clonotype showed up just a few times. The CDR3 sequence: CASGTPPYNEQFF. The CDR3 coding sequence is TGTGCCAGCGGGACTCCTCCCTACAATGAGCAGTTCTTC. The V and J genes are TRBV7-9 and TRBJ2-1, with TRBD2 as a possible D gene (6 bases). V was trimmed by 8 bases and J by 2 bases, leaving 10 bases between them. CDR3 length: 13 amino acids. The germline gives CDR1 SEHNR, CDR2 FQNEAQ (reference sequence).

Worth noting for this clonotype: This may be a read error: a much more frequent sequence differs by one nucleotide. The genes are TRBV6-5 and TRBJ2-2, with 7 bases aligning to TRBD2. Germline V CDR1 and CDR2: MNHEY, SVGAGI. This CDR3 region has 14 residues. The CDR3: CASSTGTNTGGLFF. The CDR3 DNA is TGTGCCAGCAGTACCGGGACTAACACCGGGGGGCTGTTTTTT.

The chain couples TRBV7-8 to TRBJ1-2; tentatively, D is TRBD1 (5 bases). V lost 2 bases, J lost 4 bases, and 11 bases lay in between. CDR3 length: 14 residues. Germline V gives CDR1 SGHVS, CDR2 FQNEAQ. The CDR3 DNA reads as TGTGCCAGCAGCTTAAGCGTAGACAGCTATGGCTACACCTTC. This codes for CASSLSVDSYGYTF.

This clonotype was recorded once. The chain couples TRBV24-1 to TRBJ2-2; 8 bases align to TRBD1. V shed 3 bases, J shed 2 bases, and the junction held 19 bases outside the gene matches. Germline loops: CDR1 KGHDR, CDR2 SFDVKD. The CDR3 loop spans 21 amino acids. The CDR3 DNA reads as TGTGCCACCAGTGATCCTAATAATGACCCCAGGGGGCGGATCAACACCGGGGAGCTGTTTTTT. Amino acids: CATSDPNNDPRGRINTGELFF.

This clonotype was seen repeatedly, ten times or more. CDR3 nucleotide sequence: TGTGCCAGCTCACTAGGGGGACCCCAAGAGACCCAGTACTTC. It codes for CASSLGGPQETQYF. The gene calls are TRBV18 and TRBJ2-5; D is possibly TRBD1 (6 bases). Germline V CDR1 and CDR2: KGHSH, LQKENI. V lost 4 bases and J 1 base, leaving 10 bases between the germline ends. The CDR3 has 14 residues.

In its sample, this clonotype was seen many times. The chain couples TRBV7-3 to TRBJ1-2; D may be TRBD1 (6 bases). Trimming shortened V by 5 bases and J by 5 bases, and 12 bases separated the two germline ends. Looked up from germline, CDR1 is SGHTA and CDR2 is FQGTGA. The CDR3 is made up of 13 amino acids. The CDR3 sequence: CASSLTGYYGYTF. The CDR3 nucleotides are TGTGCCAGCAGCCTGACAGGTTATTATGGCTACACCTTC.

This clonotype was observed at least ten times. This CDR3 reads CASREVAEDNEQFF. CDR3 in DNA: TGCGCCAGCCGCGAGGTAGCGGAAGACAATGAGCAGTTCTTC. The chain uses TRBV5-1 and TRBJ2-1; D might be TRBD2 (6 bases). With 7 bases removed from V and 5 bases from J, the gap between germline ends came to 16 bases. The CDR3 is 14 amino acids. Per the germline V gene, CDR1 is SGHRS and CDR2 is YFSETQ.

The chain links TRBV7-3 to TRBJ2-5; possibly TRBD1 for D (5 bases). Germline CDR1 is SGHTA and CDR2 is FQGTGA. Trimming took 5 bases from V and 4 from J, leaving 17 bases between them. The length of the CDR3 is 15 residues. CDR3 sequence: CASSEAGLDGETQYF. The CDR3 bases are TGTGCCAGCAGCGAGGCAGGGCTGGATGGAGAGACCCAGTACTTC.

This clonotype was picked up a small number of times. V gene TRBV5-1 combines with J gene TRBJ1-1; no definite D call. V was pared by 0 bases and J by 7 bases, with 16 bases between. Per the germline V gene, CDR1 is SGHRS and CDR2 is YFSETQ. This CDR3 has 15 residues. This CDR3 is CASSLEGLNSGEAFF. Written as DNA, the CDR3 is TGCGCCAGCAGCTTGGAAGGGCTTAATTCAGGTGAAGCTTTCTTT.

This clonotype was observed at least ten times. This sequence joins TRBV28 and TRBJ2-7; D unresolved. The ends were cut back, 2 bases at V and 3 bases at J, with 11 bases in the middle. This CDR3 is 14 amino acids long. Germline V CDR1 and CDR2: MDHEN, SYDVKM. The CDR3 is CASSLGGRIYEQYF. The CDR3 nucleotides read TGTGCCAGCAGTTTAGGCGGCAGGATCTACGAGCAGTACTTC. Combining the CDR3 with reference TRBV28 and TRBJ2-7 gives the whole variable domain DVKVTQSSRYLVKRTGEKVFLECVQDMDHENMFWYRQDPGLGLRLIYFSYDVKMKEKGDIPEGYSVSREKKERFSLILESASTNQTSMYLCASSLGGRIYEQYFGPGTRLTVT.